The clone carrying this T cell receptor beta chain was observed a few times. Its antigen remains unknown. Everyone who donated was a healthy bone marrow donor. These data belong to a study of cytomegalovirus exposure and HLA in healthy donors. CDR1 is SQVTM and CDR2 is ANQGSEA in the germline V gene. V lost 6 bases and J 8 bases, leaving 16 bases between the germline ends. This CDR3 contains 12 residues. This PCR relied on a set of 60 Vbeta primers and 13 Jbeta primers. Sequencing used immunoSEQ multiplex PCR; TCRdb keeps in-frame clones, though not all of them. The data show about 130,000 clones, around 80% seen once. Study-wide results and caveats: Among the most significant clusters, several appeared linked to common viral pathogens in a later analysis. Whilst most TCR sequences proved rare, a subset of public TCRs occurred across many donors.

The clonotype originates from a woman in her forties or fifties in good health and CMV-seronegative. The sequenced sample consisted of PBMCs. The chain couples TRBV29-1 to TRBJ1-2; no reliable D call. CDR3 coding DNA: TGCAGCGTCCAGGAGGCGAGGGAAGGCTACACCTTC. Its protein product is CSVQEAREGYTF.